Listed below are T cell receptor beta chains from one sample, sequenced in a study of cytomegalovirus exposure and HLA in healthy donors. Sequenced by immunoSEQ multiplex PCR; TCRdb stores in-frame clones only, minus some. The sample records 120,000 or so clones, 70% to 85% being singletons. The sample consisted of PBMCs. Receptors were obtained from a man aged 18 to 30 in good health and CMV-seronegative. Each CDR3 is given with its conserved first and last residue. Fields, in order: V gene, J gene, D gene, CDR3 DNA, CDR3 protein. D genes are given only for firm matches.

V: TRBV6-1
J: TRBJ1-5
D: .
DNA: TGTGCCAGCAGTGAAGTTTGGGGCCAGGGCGATCCCCAGCATTTT
CDR3: CASSEVWGQGDPQHF

V: TRBV27
J: TRBJ1-1
D: .
DNA: TGTGCCAGCAGCTCTTGGGGGCGCGAAGCTTTCTTT
CDR3: CASSSWGREAFF

V: TRBV6-5
J: TRBJ1-3
D: .
DNA: TGTGCCAGCAGGAAAGGAGATGGTGCCGGAAACACCATATATTTT
CDR3: CASRKGDGAGNTIYF

V: TRBV5-1
J: TRBJ2-7
D: TRBD1
DNA: TGCGCCAGCAGCTTGGCGAACAGGGGCCACGAGCAGTACTTC
CDR3: CASSLANRGHEQYF

V: TRBV5-1
J: TRBJ2-1
D: .
DNA: TGCGCCAGCAGCTTGTTTGGGAGTCGGGACAATGAGCAGTTCTTC
CDR3: CASSLFGSRDNEQFF

V: TRBV11-3
J: TRBJ2-3
D: TRBD2
DNA: TGTGCCAGCGGACCCGGGGGGGGCCCTACAGATACGCAGTATTTT
CDR3: CASGPGGGPTDTQYF

V: TRBV4-3
J: TRBJ1-6
D: .
DNA: TGCGCCAGCAGCCAAGAACAGTCCGGTTCACCCCTCCACTTT
CDR3: CASSQEQSGSPLHF

V: TRBV19
J: TRBJ1-2
D: TRBD1
DNA: TGTGCCAGTAGTACGACAGGGCGATATGGCTACACCTTC
CDR3: CASSTTGRYGYTF

V: TRBV10-3
J: TRBJ1-2
D: .
DNA: TGTGCCATCAGTGAGTACGACAGGAACCTTGGAGGCTACACCTTC
CDR3: CAISEYDRNLGGYTF

V: TRBV5-8
J: TRBJ2-7
D: .
DNA: TGTGCCAGCAGCTTTCCGGTCGGCGGTAAGGTGTACTTC
CDR3: CASSFPVGGKVYF

V: TRBV5-1
J: TRBJ2-1
D: TRBD1
DNA: TGCGCCAGCAGCCTGGGACAGGCTTACAATGAGCAGTTCTTC
CDR3: CASSLGQAYNEQFF

V: TRBV18
J: TRBJ2-1
D: TRBD2
DNA: TGTGCCAGCTCACCAACATCCGGGACTACCCGTGCTAATGAGCAGTTCTTC
CDR3: CASSPTSGTTRANEQFF

V: TRBV7-9
J: TRBJ1-6
D: .
DNA: TGTTCCAGCAGCTCACCCTCAGGGTTGGGTAATTCACCCCTCCACTTT
CDR3: CSSSSPSGLGNSPLHF

V: TRBV6-5
J: TRBJ1-1
D: .
DNA: TGTGCCAGCAGTTTCGAGCTGCCCGCCCGGGGTACTGAAGCTTTCTTT
CDR3: CASSFELPARGTEAFF

V: TRBV5-1
J: TRBJ2-2
D: TRBD2
DNA: TGCGCCAGCAGCTCCTCGGGAGCGGGGGACTTCACCGGGGAGCTGTTTTTT
CDR3: CASSSSGAGDFTGELFF